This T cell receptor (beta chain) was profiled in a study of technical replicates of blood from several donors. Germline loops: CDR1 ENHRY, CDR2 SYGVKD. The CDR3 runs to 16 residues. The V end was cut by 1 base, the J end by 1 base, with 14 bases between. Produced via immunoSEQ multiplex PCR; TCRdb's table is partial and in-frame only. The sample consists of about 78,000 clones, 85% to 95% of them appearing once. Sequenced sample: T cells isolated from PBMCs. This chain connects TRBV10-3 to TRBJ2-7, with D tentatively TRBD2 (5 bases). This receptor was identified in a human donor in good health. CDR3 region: CAISELSGPNSYEQYF. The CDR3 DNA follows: TGTGCCATCAGTGAGTTAAGCGGACCCAATTCCTACGAGCAGTACTTC.